The T cell receptor (beta chain) under discussion was sequenced for a study of blood T cells in healthy people across ages. Study-wide findings and caveats: Per million T cells, TCR beta diversity dropped about linearly as age rose.

Together with a sample-barcoded 5' primer, a J-beta primer mix was included in a second PCR lasting roughly 6 to 12 cycles. A template-switch adaptor that had 12 random nucleotides put a tag on each cDNA molecule. TCRdb itself ran the 5' RACE reads through MiXCR, one entry per CDR3 protein. The sample gives about a million distinct CDR3 sequences, 45% to 50% of which show up once; around 15% is in the top ten. A single count supports this clonotype. The antigen is not known. CDR1 is MNHNS and CDR2 is SASEGT in the germline V gene. The CDR3 runs 15 residues. The V segment lost 8 bases and the J segment 5 bases; nucleotides outside the gene matches: 12.

The rearrangement uses TRBV6-1 and TRBJ2-7; 10 bases agree with TRBD1. This receptor was taken from a man younger than 40 in good health. The sample was blood. CDR3 loop: CASRIFGTGVHEQYF. In DNA, the CDR3 is TGTGCCAGCCGAATATTCGGGACAGGGGTGCACGAGCAGTACTTC.